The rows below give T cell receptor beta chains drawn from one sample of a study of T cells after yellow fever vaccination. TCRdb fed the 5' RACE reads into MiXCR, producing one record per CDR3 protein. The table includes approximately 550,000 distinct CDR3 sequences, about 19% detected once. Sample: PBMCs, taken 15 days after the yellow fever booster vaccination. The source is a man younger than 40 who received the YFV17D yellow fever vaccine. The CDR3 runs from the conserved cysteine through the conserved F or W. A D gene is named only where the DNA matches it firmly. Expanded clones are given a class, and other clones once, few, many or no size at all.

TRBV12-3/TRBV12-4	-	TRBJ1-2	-	TGTGCCAGCAGTTTAGCGACCGGGTACTATGGCTACACCTTC	CASSLATGYYGYTF
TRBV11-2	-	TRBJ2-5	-	TGTGCCAGCAGCTTAATGCCAGGGGTCGTGACCCAGTACTTC	CASSLMPGVVTQYF
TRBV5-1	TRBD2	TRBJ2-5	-	TGCGCCAGCAGCAAGCGGGGCTCCCAAGAGACCCAGTACTTC	CASSKRGSQETQYF
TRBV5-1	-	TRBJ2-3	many	TGTGCCAGCAGCTTAGAAGGGGGGGCAGATACGCAGTATTTT	CASSLEGGADTQYF
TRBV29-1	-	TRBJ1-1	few	TGCAGCGTGGACCTAGAAATGAACACTGAAGCTTTCTTT	CSVDLEMNTEAFF
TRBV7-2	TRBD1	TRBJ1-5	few	TGTGCCAGCAGCTTGGGACAGGGCACGCAGCCCCAGCATTTT	CASSLGQGTQPQHF
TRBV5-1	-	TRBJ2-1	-	TGCGCCTCTGGGCGGGACACCCACAATGAGCAGTTCTTC	CASGRDTHNEQFF
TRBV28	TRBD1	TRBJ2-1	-	TGTGCCAGCAGTTGGAGGAAACAGGGGATTAATGAGCAGTTCTTC	CASSWRKQGINEQFF
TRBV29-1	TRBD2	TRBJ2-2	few	TGCAGCGTTGAAGTCTCGGGAGGGGGCGGGGAGCTGTTTTTT	CSVEVSGGGGELFF
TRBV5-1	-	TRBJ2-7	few	TGCGCCAGCAGCGATCTTGACTACGGGGCCTACGAGCAGTACTTC	CASSDLDYGAYEQYF
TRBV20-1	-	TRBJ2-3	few	TGCAGTGCTAGACATTCAGATACGCAGTATTTT	CSARHSDTQYF
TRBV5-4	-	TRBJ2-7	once	TGTGCCAGCAGCTTGGAAGGGACATCAGCCTACGAGCAGTACTTC	CASSLEGTSAYEQYF
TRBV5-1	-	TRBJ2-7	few	TGCGCCAGCAGCCTGGGGCTCACGGTTAGCTCCTACGAGCAGTACTTC	CASSLGLTVSSYEQYF
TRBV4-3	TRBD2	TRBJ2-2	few	TGCGCCAGCAGCCAAGGTCCTAGCGGGAACACCGGGGAGCTGTTTTTT	CASSQGPSGNTGELFF
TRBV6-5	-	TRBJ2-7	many	TGTGCCAGCAGCTCAGGGCTCGAGCAGTACTTC	CASSSGLEQYF
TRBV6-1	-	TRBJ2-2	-	TGTGCCAGCAAAGGGTCTCGAGGCACCGGGGAGCTGTTTTTT	CASKGSRGTGELFF
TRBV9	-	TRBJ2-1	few	TGTGCCAGCAGTGCTCCTGCGGGAAATGAGCAGTTCTTC	CASSAPAGNEQFF
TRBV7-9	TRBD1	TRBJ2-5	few	TGTGCCAGCAGCCGAGAAGGGGGCGGAGAGACCCAGTACTTC	CASSREGGGETQYF
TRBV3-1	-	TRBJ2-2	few	TGTGCCAGCAGCCCCCGAGAAGAAAAAGACGGGGAGCTGTTTTTT	CASSPREEKDGELFF
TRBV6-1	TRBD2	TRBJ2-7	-	TGTGCCAGCAGCGGGATAGCGGGAGGCTCCCACGAGCAGTACTTC	CASSGIAGGSHEQYF
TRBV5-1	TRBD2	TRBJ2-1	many	TGCGCCAGCAGCAGTACTAGCGGCTCCTACAATGAGCAGTTCTTC	CASSSTSGSYNEQFF
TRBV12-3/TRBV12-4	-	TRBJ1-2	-	TGTGCCAGCAATGCGGGGGGCTCATATGGCTACACCTTC	CASNAGGSYGYTF
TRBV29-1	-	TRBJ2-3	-	TGCAGCGTTGAAGATGTAGCAATTTATACGCAGTATTTT	CSVEDVAIYTQYF
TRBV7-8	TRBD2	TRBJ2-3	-	TGTGCCAGCAGCCTGGGTCCTAGCGGTACTAGCACAGATACGCAGTATTTT	CASSLGPSGTSTDTQYF
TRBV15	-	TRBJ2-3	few	TGTGCCACCAGCAGAGCTCGAACAGATACGCAGTATTTT	CATSRARTDTQYF
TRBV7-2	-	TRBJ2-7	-	TGTGCCAGCAGCTTAGAGACGGGATCACAGTACTTC	CASSLETGSQYF
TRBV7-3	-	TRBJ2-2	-	TGTGCCAGCAGCTTAACGGTTGGGTACACCGGGGAGCTGTTTTTT	CASSLTVGYTGELFF
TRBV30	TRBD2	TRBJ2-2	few	TGTGCCTGGAGCAGGCTAGCGGGAGTCAGCGGGGAGCTGTTTTTT	CAWSRLAGVSGELFF
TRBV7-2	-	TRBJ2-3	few	TGTGCCAGCGCCCGGACAGATACGCAGTATTTT	CASARTDTQYF
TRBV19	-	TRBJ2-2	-	TGTGCCAGTAGTCAGATCGAGGGGAGAGGAACCGGGGAGCTGTTTTTT	CASSQIEGRGTGELFF
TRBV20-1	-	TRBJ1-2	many	TGCAGTGCCGCAGGGCCGGGTGGCTACACCTTC	CSAAGPGGYTF
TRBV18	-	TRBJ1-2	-	TGTGCCAGCTCACCTGGGACCGCCTGGGGCTACACCTTC	CASSPGTAWGYTF
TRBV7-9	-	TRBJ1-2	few	TGTGCCAGCAGCGCATCAGGGGTTTACGTCTATGGCTACACCTTC	CASSASGVYVYGYTF
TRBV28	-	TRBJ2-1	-	TGTGCCAGCAGTTTTGGGTGGGAGACGGTCAATGAGCAGTTCTTC	CASSFGWETVNEQFF
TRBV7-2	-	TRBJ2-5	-	TGTGCCAGCAGCTACAACACAGGGATAGAGACCCAGTACTTC	CASSYNTGIETQYF
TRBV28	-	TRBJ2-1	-	TGTGCCAGCAGTCCATTGACAAGGTTCAATGAGCAGTTCTTC	CASSPLTRFNEQFF
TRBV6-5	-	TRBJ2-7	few	TGTGCCAGCAGTTACTCAGCAGGGGTAGGATACGAGCAGTACTTC	CASSYSAGVGYEQYF
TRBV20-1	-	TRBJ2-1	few	TGCAGTGCTAAAAAGCAGTCTAACTCCTACAATGAGCAGTTCTTC	CSAKKQSNSYNEQFF
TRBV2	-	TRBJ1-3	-	TGTGCCAGCAGTGTGAAGGGTAACACCATATATTTT	CASSVKGNTIYF